The next 4 T cell receptor beta chains were all read from a single sample in a study of shared clonotypes between healthy human individuals. CD8 cells classed as naive were CD45RO-negative and positively selected for CCR7, excluding terminally differentiated effector memory CD45RA+ cells. The assay was immunoSEQ multiplex PCR, and TCRdb's table has in-frame clones only and misses some. Here the sample spans about 2.1 million clones, about 94% being singletons. Source material: naive CD8+ T cells from PBMCs. Every receptor here comes from a man aged 18 to 29 in good health. Some clones in this sample may be carry-over from other donors' samples.

The chain joins TRBV2 to TRBJ1-1, with unresolved D. Per the germline V gene, CDR1 is SNHLY and CDR2 is FYNNEI. The V end lost 0 bases, the J end lost 0 bases, and 11 bases lay between the germline ends. This CDR3 region has 16 residues. Here the CDR3 reads CASSEALPVMNTEAFF. The CDR3, as DNA: TGTGCCAGCAGTGAAGCGCTTCCCGTGATGAACACTGAAGCTTTCTTT.

This chain connects TRBV28 to TRBJ2-3; TRBD2 agrees at 8 bases. The trim removed 7 bases at V and 5 bases at J, leaving 14 bases unmatched. The CDR3 loop spans 16 amino acids. The germline V gene has CDR1 MDHEN and CDR2 SYDVKM. The CDR3 DNA sequence: TGTGCCAGCACACTTACCTCACGGCTAGCGGGAGATACGCAGTATTTT. Translation: CASTLTSRLAGDTQYF.

The CDR3 reads CASSLIQTAGYTF. The DNA for the CDR3 is TGTGCCAGCAGTTTAATACAGACGGCTGGCTACACCTTC. The chain is built from TRBV28 and TRBJ1-2; no clear D gene. Germline V gene sequence: CDR1 MDHEN, CDR2 SYDVKM. The CDR3 has 13 amino acids. Trimming cost V 2 bases and J 7 bases, with 11 bases left between them.

The chain combines TRBV6-6 with TRBJ2-7; no firm D call. This CDR3 has 13 amino acids. Trimming took 0 bases from V and 7 from J, leaving 10 bases between them. Germline V gene data show CDR1 as MNHNY and CDR2 as SVGAGI (reference sequence). The CDR3 loop is CASSYSGLGEQYF. The CDR3 coding sequence is TGTGCCAGCAGTTACTCTGGCCTAGGGGAGCAGTACTTC.